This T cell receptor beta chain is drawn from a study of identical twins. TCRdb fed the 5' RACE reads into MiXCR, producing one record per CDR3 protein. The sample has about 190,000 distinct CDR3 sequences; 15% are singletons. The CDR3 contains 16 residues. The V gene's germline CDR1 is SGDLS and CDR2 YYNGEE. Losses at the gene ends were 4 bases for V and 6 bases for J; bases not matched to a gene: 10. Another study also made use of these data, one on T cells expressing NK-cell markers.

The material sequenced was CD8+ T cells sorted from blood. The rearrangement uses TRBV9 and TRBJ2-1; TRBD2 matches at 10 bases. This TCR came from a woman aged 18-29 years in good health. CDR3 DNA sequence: TGTGCCAGCAGCCACCCGCTAGCGGGGGACTCCAATGAGCAGTTCTTC. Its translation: CASSHPLAGDSNEQFF. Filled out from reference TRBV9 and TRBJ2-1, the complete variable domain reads DSGVTQTPKHLITATGQRVTLRCSPRSGDLSVYWYQQSLDQGLQFLIQYYNGEERAKGNILERFSAQQFPDLHSELNLSSLELGDSALYFCASSHPLAGDSNEQFFGPGTRLTVL.